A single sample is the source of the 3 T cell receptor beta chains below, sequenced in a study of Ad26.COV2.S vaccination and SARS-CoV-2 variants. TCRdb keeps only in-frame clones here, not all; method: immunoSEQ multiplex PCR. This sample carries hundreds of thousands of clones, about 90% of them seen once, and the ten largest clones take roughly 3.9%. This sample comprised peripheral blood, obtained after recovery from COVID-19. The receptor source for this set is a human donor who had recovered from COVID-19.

The CDR3 loop is CASSLAGPDYEQYF. CDR3 in DNA: TGTGCCAGCAGCTTGGCAGGACCCGACTACGAGCAGTACTTC. This chain uses TRBV5-4 with TRBJ2-7; no reliable D call. Trimming took 0 bases from V and 3 from J, leaving 10 bases between them. Germline values: CDR1 SGHNT, CDR2 YYREEE (reference sequence). CDR3 length: 14 amino acids.

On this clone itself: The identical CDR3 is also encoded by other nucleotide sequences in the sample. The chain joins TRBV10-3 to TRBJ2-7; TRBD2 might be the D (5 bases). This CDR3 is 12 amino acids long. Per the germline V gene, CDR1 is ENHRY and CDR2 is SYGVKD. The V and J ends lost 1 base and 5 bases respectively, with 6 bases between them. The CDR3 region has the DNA TGTGCCATCAGTGAGTGGGGAGACGAGCAGTACTTC. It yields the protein CAISEWGDEQYF.

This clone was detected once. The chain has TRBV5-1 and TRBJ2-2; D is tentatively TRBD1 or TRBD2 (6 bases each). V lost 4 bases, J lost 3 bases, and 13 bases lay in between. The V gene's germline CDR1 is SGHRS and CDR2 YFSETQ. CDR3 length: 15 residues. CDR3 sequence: CASSPERGDTGELFF. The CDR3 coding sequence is TGCGCCAGCAGCCCGGAAAGGGGGGACACCGGGGAGCTGTTTTTT.